The 10 T cell receptor beta chains given below trace back to one sample, sequenced in a study of T-cell reconstitution after alpha-beta-depleted transplantation in children. Unique molecular identifiers were incorporated into the prepared TCRbeta library. TCRdb re-derived calls from the PCR reads in MiXCR, one entry per CDR3 protein. This sample yields fewer than 200,000 distinct CDR3 sequences, of which roughly 6.8% are seen a single time; around 3.1% belongs to the top ten. The sequencing here drew on PBMCs from the stem cell graft donor, taken from the stem cell graft. These receptors originate from a human donor who donated a stem cell graft to a child with Wiskott-Aldrich syndrome.

The sample holds many counts of this clonotype. The V gene is TRBV7-8, the J gene TRBJ2-3; D is unresolved. Germline V gives CDR1 SGHVS, CDR2 FQNEAQ. This CDR3 is 13 amino acids long. V was trimmed by 2 bases and J by 6 bases, leaving 9 bases between them. This CDR3 reads CASSLQLSDTQYF. CDR3 coding DNA: TGTGCCAGCAGCTTACAGCTTTCGGATACGCAGTATTTT.

This clonotype appeared many times. This chain joins TRBV28 and TRBJ1-1; D possibly corresponds to TRBD1 (6 bases). This CDR3 contains 14 residues. The V gene lost 6 bases and the J gene lost 4 bases, with 15 bases spanning the gap. Germline-derived CDR1 and CDR2 are MDHEN and SYDVKM. In DNA, the CDR3 is TGTGCCAGCAGGGGAAGACAGGTTGGCACTGAAGCTTTCTTT. Protein: CASRGRQVGTEAFF.

This clonotype was counted at least ten times. The chain combines TRBV11-1 with TRBJ2-6, with 7 nucleotides matching TRBD1. The CDR3 is 20 residues long. Germline CDR1 SGHAT, CDR2 FQDESV (reference sequence). V lost 2 bases, J lost 0 bases, and 13 bases stayed unmatched. Here the CDR3 reads CASSLSHYRGTSSGANVLTF. CDR3 nucleotide sequence: TGTGCCAGCAGCTTATCGCACTACAGGGGAACGAGCTCTGGGGCCAACGTCCTGACTTTC.

This clonotype was seen repeatedly, ten times or more. V usage is TRBV12-3 or TRBV12-4 and J usage is TRBJ1-5; TRBD1 is a possible D gene (6 bases). CDR3 length: 16 residues. V was clipped by 3 bases and J by 2 bases, with 14 bases between them. CDR3 nucleotide sequence: TGTGCCAGCAGTTTTCAGGGGAATTTGGGCAATCAGCCCCAGCATTTT. Amino acid sequence: CASSFQGNLGNQPQHF.

This clonotype was detected ten times or more. The chain's CDR3 is CATSDPGPADQPQHF. The CDR3 coding sequence is TGTGCCACCAGTGATCCCGGACCGGCAGATCAGCCCCAGCATTTT. This chain uses TRBV24-1 with TRBJ1-5, with no clear D. CDR1 is KGHDR, CDR2 SFDVKD, per germline. This CDR3 comprises 15 residues. Between the trimmed V and J ends, which lost 3 bases and 5 bases, there was a span of 13 bases.

This clonotype has a handful of counts. The rearrangement uses TRBV24-1 and TRBJ2-7; 8 bases agree with TRBD1. CDR3 length: 15 residues. The V gene's germline CDR1 is KGHDR and CDR2 SFDVKD. V lost 4 bases and J lost 4; bases outside the gene matches: 8. The CDR3 DNA is TGTGCCACCAGTGACCCTAGACAGGGGAAATACGAGCAGTACTTC. Translating gives CATSDPRQGKYEQYF.

This clonotype has a handful of counts. The chain is built from TRBV5-1 and TRBJ2-2; TRBD2 is a possible D gene (5 bases). Between the trimmed V and J ends, which lost 0 bases and 3 bases, there was a span of 24 bases. CDR1 and CDR2 from the germline V gene are SGHRS and YFSETQ. The CDR3 consists of 20 residues. In DNA form, the CDR3 reads TGCGCCAGCAGCTTGGCGTCCTCGGGGTCCACCTCTAGGGACACCGGGGAGCTGTTTTTT. Protein product: CASSLASSGSTSRDTGELFF.

This clonotype has only a few counts. The genes are TRBV7-2 and TRBJ2-7, with D possibly TRBD1 on 5 matching bases. Germline CDR1 and CDR2: SGHTA and FQGNSA. The CDR3 loop spans 15 amino acids. Deletions cut 5 bases from V and 2 bases from J, with 16 bases between. The CDR3 DNA is TGTGCCAGCAGCAGCAGGACAAGAGTTACCTACGAGCAGTACTTC. It is translated as CASSSRTRVTYEQYF. The full variable domain, rest sourced from reference TRBV7-2 and TRBJ2-7, is GAGVSQSPSNKVTEKGKDVELRCDPISGHTALYWYRQSLGQGLEFLIYFQGNSAPDKSGLPSDRFSAERTGGSVSTLTIQRTQQEDSAVYLCASSSRTRVTYEQYFGPGTRLTVT.

This clonotype occurred a few times. CDR3: CASSGKGDGTVEKLFF. CDR3 DNA: TGTGCCAGCAGCGGAAAGGGGGACGGTACAGTGGAAAAACTGTTTTTT. The V call is TRBV4-2, the J call TRBJ1-4; a weak D match, TRBD1 (6 bases). Germline V gene sequence: CDR1 LGHNA, CDR2 YNFKEQ. This CDR3 has 16 amino acids. The V end was cut by 5 bases, the J end by 8 bases, with 21 bases between.

This clonotype was detected ten times or more. The chain employs TRBV13 and TRBJ2-2, with 7 bases lining up with TRBD2. The junction had 7 bases not matched to a gene; V was cut back by 5 bases and J by 4 bases. Germline CDR1 and CDR2: PRHDT and FYEKMQ (reference sequence). The CDR3 is made up of 15 amino acids. In nucleotides, the CDR3 is TGTGCCAGCAGCCCCCCGAGCGGGGCCACCGGGGAGCTGTTTTTT. Residues: CASSPPSGATGELFF.